Sequencing of this TCR beta chain was carried out in a study of cytomegalovirus exposure and HLA in healthy donors. Points on this clone: Its antigen is undetermined.

Points from the study as a whole: A later analysis found that most CMV-associated TCR beta chains appeared HLA-restricted.

This PCR relied on a set of 60 Vbeta primers and 13 Jbeta primers. Profiled with immunoSEQ multiplex PCR; TCRdb holds only in-frame clones, not every one. This listing includes just over 60,000 clones. The CDR3 consists of 15 residues. V shed 4 bases and J shed 4 bases, with 17 bases lying between them. Germline assignment: CDR1 SGHNT and CDR2 YENEEA. The rearrangement joins TRBV11-3 to TRBJ2-7; tentatively, D is TRBD1 (6 bases). This receptor was obtained from a man aged 25 to 40 in good health and CMV-seropositive. The sequenced sample was PBMCs. The CDR3 DNA reads TGTGCCAGCAGCTCCCTGACAGGTCTCCTTTACGAGCAGTACTTC. This encodes CASSSLTGLLYEQYF.